This T cell receptor beta chain was identified in a study of a mutant IDH1 vaccine in newly diagnosed glioma. At the level of the study: Either 4-6 weeks after radiotherapy alone or alongside temozolomide, vaccination was begun.

Documented time point: week 5, during vaccination. Vaccine doses each comprised 300 ug of mutant IDH1 20-mer peptide, with topical imiquimod. Comment on this clone: The antigen remains unidentified.

The CDR3 loop spans 13 amino acids. The V gene lost 3 bases and the J gene lost 0 bases, with 9 bases spanning the gap. The V gene's germline CDR1 is SQVTM and CDR2 ANQGSEA. TCRdb's copy holds only in-frame clones and misses some; the assay was immunoSEQ multiplex PCR. The sample has 25,000 to 30,000 clones, more than 70% seen once. Sequencing used PBMCs, obtained from a glioma patient whose treatment included an IDH1 peptide vaccine. V gene TRBV29-1 combines with J gene TRBJ2-7, with a tentative D call TRBD1 (5 bases). The clonotype comes from a man between 18 and 29 years old with glioma. The CDR3 DNA reads TGCAGCGTTGAGATGGGGCTCTCCTACGAGCAGTACTTC. It translates to CSVEMGLSYEQYF.